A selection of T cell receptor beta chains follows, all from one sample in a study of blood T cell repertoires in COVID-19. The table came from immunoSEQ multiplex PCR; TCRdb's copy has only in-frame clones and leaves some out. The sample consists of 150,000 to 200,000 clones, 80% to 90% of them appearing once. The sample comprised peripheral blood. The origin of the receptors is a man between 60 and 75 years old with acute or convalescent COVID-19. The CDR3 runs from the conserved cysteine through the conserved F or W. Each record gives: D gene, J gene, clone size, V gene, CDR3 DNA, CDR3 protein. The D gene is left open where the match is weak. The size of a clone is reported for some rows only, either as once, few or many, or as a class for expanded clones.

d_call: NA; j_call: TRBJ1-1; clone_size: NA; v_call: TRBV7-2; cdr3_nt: TGTGCCAGCAGCTTAGCGGGCAGGGGTGGTTTAGTGAACACTGAAGCTTTCTTT; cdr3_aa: CASSLAGRGGLVNTEAFF
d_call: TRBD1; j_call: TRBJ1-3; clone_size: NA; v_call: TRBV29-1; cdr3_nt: TGCAGCGTGGACAGGGTGGCCGGAAACACCATATATTTT; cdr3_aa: CSVDRVAGNTIYF
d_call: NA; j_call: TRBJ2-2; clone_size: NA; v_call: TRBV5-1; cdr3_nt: TGCGCCAGCAGCGATCCACAGGGTTCCGGGGAGCTGTTTTTT; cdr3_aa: CASSDPQGSGELFF
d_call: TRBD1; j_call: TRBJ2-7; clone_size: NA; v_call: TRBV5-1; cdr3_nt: TGCGCCAGCAGCCGAGGACAGGGAGGTGGCGAGCAGTACTTC; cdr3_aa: CASSRGQGGGEQYF
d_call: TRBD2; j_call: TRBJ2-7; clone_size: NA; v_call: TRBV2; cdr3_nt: TGTGCCAGCAGTGTTGAACTAGCGGGATCCTACGAGCAGTACTTC; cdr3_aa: CASSVELAGSYEQYF
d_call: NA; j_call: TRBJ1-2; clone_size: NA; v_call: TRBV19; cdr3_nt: TGTGCCAGCGATTATTGGGGGGACCGGAGGAGTGGCTACACCTTC; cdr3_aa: CASDYWGDRRSGYTF
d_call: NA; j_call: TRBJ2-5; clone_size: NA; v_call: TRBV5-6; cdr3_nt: TGTGCCAGCAGCTTGCAGAGGGAGACCCAGTACTTC; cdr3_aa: CASSLQRETQYF
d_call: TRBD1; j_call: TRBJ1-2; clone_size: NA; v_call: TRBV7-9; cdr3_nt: TGTGCCAGCACCGGACAGGAACTTGGCTACACCTTC; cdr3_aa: CASTGQELGYTF
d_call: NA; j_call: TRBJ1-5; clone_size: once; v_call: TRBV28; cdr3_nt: TGTGCCAGCGGACAGACAGGAGAGTATCAGCCCCAGCATTTT; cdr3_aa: CASGQTGEYQPQHF
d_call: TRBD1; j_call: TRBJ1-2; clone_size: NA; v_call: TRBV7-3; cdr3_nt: TGTGCCAGCAGCTTAACCGGGACAGGGTATGGCTACACCTTC; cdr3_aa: CASSLTGTGYGYTF
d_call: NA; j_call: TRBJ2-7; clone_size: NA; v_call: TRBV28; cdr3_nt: TGTGCCAGCAGTACACAGGCTTACGAGCAGTACTTC; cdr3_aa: CASSTQAYEQYF
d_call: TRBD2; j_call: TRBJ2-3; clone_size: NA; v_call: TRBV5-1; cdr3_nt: TGCGCCAGCAGCCGTGCTACTAGCGGGAGTTCAGATACGCAGTATTTT; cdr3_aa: CASSRATSGSSDTQYF
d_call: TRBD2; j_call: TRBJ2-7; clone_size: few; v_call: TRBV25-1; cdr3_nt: TGTGCCAGCGCCCCACTAGCGGGTTTCGGCCGAACAGTCCACGAGCAGTACTTC; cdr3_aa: CASAPLAGFGRTVHEQYF
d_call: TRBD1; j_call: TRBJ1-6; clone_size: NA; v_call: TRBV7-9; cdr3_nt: TGTGCCAGCAGCTCCACAGGGGGTTCCGCTAATTCACCCCTCCACTTT; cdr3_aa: CASSSTGGSANSPLHF